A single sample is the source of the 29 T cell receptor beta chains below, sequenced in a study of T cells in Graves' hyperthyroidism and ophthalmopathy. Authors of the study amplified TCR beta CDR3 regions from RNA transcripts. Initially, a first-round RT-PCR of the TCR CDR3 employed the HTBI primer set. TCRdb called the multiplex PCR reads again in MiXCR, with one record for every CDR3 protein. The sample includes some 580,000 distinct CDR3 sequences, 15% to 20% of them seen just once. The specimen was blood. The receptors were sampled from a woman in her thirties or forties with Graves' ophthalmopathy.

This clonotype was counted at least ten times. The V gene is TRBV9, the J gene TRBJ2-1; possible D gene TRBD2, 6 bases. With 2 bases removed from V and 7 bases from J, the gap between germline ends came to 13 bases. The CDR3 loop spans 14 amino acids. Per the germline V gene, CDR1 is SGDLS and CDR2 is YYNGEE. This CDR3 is CASSVQGLNNEQFF. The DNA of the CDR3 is TGTGCCAGCAGCGTCCAGGGACTCAATAATGAGCAGTTCTTC.

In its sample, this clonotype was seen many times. This chain's CDR3 is CASSPAPGQYTDTQYF. DNA of the CDR3: TGTGCCAGCTCTCCCGCCCCGGGACAGTACACAGATACGCAGTATTTT. This rearrangement joins TRBV18 to TRBJ2-3; 7 bases map to TRBD1. V dropped 6 bases and J dropped 2; count of bases not matched to a gene: 11. From germline, CDR1 is KGHSH and CDR2 LQKENI. The CDR3 extends over 16 amino acids.

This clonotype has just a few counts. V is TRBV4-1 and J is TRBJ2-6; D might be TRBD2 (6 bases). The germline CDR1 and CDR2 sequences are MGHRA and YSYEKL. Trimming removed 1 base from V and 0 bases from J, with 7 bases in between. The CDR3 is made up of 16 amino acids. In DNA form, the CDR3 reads TGCGCCAGCAGCCAAGCCGGGGGCTCTGGGGCCAACGTCCTGACTTTC. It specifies CASSQAGGSGANVLTF.

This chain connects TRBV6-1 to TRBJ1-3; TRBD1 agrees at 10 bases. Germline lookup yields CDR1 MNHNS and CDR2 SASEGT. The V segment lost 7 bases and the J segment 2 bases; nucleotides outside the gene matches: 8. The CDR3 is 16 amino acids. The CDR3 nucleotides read TGTGCCAGCACCTCCGGACAGGGGGAAACTGGAAACACCATATATTTT. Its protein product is CASTSGQGETGNTIYF.

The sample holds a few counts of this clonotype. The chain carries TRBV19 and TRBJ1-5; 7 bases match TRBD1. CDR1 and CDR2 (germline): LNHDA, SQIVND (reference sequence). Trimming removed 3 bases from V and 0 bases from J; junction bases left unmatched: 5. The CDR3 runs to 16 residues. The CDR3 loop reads CASSIQGDYSNQPQHF. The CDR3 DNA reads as TGTGCCAGTAGTATCCAGGGGGACTATAGCAATCAGCCCCAGCATTTT. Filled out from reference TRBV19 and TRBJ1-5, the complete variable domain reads DGGITQSPKYLFRKEGQNVTLSCEQNLNHDAMYWYRQDPGQGLRLIYYSQIVNDFQKGDIAEGYSVSREKKESFPLTVTSAQKNPTAFYLCASSIQGDYSNQPQHFGDGTRLSIL.

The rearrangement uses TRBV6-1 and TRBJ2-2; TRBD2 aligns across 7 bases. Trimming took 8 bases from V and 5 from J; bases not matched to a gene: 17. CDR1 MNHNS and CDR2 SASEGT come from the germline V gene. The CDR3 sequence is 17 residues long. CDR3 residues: CASGSLREARRTGELFF. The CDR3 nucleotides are TGTGCCAGCGGCTCACTCCGGGAGGCTAGGAGGACCGGGGAGCTGTTTTTT.

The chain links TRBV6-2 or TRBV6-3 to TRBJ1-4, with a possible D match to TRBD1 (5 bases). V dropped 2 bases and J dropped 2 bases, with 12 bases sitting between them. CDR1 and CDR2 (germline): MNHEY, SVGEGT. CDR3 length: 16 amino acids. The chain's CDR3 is CASSYGPSGTNEKLFF. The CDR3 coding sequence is TGTGCCAGCAGTTACGGCCCTTCAGGGACTAATGAAAAACTGTTTTTT.

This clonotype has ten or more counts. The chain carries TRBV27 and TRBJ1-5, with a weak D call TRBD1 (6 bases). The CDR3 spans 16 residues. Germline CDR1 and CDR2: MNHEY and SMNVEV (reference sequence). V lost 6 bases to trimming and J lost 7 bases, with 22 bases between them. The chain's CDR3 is CASSPAGGGAGQPQHF. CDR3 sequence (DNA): TGTGCCAGCAGCCCTGCCGGGGGGGGGGCAGGCCAGCCCCAGCATTTT.

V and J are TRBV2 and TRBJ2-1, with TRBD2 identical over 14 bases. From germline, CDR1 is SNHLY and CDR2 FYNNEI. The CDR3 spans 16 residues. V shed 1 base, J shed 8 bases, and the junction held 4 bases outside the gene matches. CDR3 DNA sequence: TGTGCCAGCAGTGAAGGACTAGCGGGAGGGGGCTATGAGCAGTTCTTC. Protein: CASSEGLAGGGYEQFF.

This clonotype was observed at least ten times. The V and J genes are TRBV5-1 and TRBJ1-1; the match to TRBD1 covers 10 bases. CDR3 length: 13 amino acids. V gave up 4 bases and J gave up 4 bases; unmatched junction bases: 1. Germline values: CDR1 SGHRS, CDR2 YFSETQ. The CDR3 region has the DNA TGCGCCAGCAGCGACAGGGGGCTCACTGAAGCTTTCTTT. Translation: CASSDRGLTEAFF.

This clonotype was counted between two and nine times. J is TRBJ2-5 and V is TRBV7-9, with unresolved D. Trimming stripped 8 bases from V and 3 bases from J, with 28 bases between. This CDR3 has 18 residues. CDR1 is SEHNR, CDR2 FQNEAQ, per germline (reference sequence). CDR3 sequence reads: CASDSTVTHTHLKETQYF. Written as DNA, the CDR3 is TGTGCCAGCGACTCCACCGTGACGCATACACACCTAAAAGAGACCCAGTACTTC.

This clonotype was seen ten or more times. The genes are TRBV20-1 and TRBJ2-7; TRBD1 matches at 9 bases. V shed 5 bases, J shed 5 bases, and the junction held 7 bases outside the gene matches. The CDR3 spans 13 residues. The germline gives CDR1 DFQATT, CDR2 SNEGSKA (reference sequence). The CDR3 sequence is CSAPGTGFHEQYF. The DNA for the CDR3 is TGCAGTGCTCCAGGGACAGGGTTCCACGAGCAGTACTTC.

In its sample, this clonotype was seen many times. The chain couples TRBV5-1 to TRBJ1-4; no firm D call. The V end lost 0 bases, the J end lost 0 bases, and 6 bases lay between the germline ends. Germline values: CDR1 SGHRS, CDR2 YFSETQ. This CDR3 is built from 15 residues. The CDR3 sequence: CASSLEHATNEKLFF. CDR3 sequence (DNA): TGCGCCAGCAGCTTGGAACACGCAACTAATGAAAAACTGTTTTTT.

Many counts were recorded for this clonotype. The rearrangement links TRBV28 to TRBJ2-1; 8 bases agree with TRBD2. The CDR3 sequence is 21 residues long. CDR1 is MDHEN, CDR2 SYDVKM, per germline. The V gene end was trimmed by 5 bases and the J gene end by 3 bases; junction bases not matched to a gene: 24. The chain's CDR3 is CASSPIGLRSSPAGGYNEQFF. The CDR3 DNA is TGTGCCAGCAGTCCCATAGGACTAAGGAGCAGTCCGGCGGGGGGCTACAATGAGCAGTTCTTC.

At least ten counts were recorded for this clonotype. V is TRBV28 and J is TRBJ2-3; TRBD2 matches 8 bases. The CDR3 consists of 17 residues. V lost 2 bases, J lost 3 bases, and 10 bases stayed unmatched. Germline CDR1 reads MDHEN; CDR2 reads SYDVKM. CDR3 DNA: TGTGCCAGCAGTTTACCAACTAGCGGAGGGGAGACAGATACGCAGTATTTT. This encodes CASSLPTSGGETDTQYF.

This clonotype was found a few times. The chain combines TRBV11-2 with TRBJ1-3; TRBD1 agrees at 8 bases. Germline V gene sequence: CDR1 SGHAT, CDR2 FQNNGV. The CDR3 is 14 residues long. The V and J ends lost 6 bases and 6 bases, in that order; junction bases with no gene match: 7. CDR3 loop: CASRTGDLANTIYF. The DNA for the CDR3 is TGTGCCAGCAGGACAGGGGATTTAGCAAACACCATATATTTT.

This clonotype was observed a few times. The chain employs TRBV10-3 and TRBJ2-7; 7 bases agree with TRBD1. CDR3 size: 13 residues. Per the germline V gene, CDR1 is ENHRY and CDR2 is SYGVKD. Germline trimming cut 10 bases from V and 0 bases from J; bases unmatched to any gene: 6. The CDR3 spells CASTGVNSYEQYF. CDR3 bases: TGTGCCAGCACAGGGGTAAACTCCTACGAGCAGTACTTC.

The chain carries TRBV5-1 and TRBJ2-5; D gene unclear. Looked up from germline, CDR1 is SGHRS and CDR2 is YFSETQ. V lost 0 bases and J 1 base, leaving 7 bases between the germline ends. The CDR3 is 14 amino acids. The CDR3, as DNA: TGCGCCAGCAGCTTGGTTAGGGCCCAAGAGACCCAGTACTTC. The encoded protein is CASSLVRAQETQYF.

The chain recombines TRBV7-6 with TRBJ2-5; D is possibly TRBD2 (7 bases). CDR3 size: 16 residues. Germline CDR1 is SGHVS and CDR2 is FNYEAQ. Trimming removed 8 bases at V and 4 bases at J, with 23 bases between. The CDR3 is CASQGYGLVFGETQYF. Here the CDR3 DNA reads TGTGCCAGCCAGGGGTACGGACTAGTCTTTGGAGAGACCCAGTACTTC.

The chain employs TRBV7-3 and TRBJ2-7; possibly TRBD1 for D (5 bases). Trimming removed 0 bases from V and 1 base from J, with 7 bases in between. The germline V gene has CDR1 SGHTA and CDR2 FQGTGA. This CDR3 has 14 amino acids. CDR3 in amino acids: CASSLTDTSYEQYF. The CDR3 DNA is TGTGCCAGCAGCTTAACGGACACATCCTACGAGCAGTACTTC. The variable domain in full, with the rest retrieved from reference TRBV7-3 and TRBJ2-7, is GAGVSQTPSNKVTEKGKYVELRCDPISGHTALYWYRQSLGQGPEFLIYFQGTGAADDSGLPNDRFFAVRPEGSVSTLKIQRTERGDSAVYLCASSLTDTSYEQYFGPGTRLTVT.

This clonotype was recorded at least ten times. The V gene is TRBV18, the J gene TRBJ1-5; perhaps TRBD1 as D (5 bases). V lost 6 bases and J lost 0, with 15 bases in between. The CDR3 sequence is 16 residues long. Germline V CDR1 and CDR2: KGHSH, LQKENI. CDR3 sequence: CASSPTLGGSNQPQHF. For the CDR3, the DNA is TGTGCCAGCTCCCCCACCCTGGGGGGTAGCAATCAGCCCCAGCATTTT. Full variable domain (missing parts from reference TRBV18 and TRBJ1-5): NAGVMQNPRHLVRRRGQEARLRCSPMKGHSHVYWYRQLPEEGLKFMVYLQKENIIDESGMPKERFSAEFPKEGPSILRIQQVVRGDSAAYFCASSPTLGGSNQPQHFGDGTRLSIL.

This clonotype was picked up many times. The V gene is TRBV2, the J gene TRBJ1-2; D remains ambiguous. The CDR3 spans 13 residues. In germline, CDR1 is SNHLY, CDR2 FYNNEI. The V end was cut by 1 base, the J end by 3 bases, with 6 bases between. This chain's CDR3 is CASSEGPDYGYTF. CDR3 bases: TGTGCCAGCAGTGAAGGTCCTGACTATGGCTACACCTTC. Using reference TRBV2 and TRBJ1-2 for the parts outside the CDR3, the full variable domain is EPEVTQTPSHQVTQMGQEVILRCVPISNHLYFYWYRQILGQKVEFLVSFYNNEISEKSEIFDDQFSVERPDGSNFTLKIRSTKLEDSAMYFCASSEGPDYGYTFGSGTRLTVV.

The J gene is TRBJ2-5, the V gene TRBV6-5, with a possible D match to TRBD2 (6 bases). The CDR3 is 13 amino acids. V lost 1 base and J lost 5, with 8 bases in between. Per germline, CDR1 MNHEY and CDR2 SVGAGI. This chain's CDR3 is CASSYWEEETQYF. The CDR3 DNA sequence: TGTGCCAGCAGTTACTGGGAGGAGGAGACCCAGTACTTC.

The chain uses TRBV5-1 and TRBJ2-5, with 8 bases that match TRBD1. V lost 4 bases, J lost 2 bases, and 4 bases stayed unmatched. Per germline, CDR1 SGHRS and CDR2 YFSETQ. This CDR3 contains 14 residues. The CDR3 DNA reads TGCGCCAGCAGCCTCCGGGACAGGCAAGAGACCCAGTACTTC. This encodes CASSLRDRQETQYF.

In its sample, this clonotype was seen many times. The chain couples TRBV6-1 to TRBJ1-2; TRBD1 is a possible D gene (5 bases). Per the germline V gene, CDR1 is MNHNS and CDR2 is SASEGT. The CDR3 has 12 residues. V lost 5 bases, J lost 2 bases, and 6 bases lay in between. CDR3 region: CASSSGNYGYTF. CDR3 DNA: TGTGCCAGCAGTTCAGGGAACTATGGCTACACCTTC.

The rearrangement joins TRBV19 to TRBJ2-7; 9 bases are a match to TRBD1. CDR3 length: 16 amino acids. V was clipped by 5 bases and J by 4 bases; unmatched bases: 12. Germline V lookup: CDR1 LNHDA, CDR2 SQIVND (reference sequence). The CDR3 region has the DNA TGTGCCAGTAGTCCGCCCCACGGGACAGGGAGTTACGAGCAGTACTTC. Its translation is CASSPPHGTGSYEQYF.

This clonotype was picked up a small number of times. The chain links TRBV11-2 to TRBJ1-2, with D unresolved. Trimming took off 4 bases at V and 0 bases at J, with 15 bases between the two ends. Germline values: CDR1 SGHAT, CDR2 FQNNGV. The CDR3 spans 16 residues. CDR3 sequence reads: CASSSPVEEANYGYTF. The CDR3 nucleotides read TGTGCCAGCAGCTCCCCGGTTGAGGAGGCTAACTATGGCTACACCTTC.

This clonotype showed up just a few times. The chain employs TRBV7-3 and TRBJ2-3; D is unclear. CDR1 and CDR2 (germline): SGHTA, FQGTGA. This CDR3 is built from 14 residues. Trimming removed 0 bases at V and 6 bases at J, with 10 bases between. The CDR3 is CASSLTPSSDTQYF. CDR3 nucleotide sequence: TGTGCCAGCAGCTTAACCCCATCATCCGATACGCAGTATTTT.

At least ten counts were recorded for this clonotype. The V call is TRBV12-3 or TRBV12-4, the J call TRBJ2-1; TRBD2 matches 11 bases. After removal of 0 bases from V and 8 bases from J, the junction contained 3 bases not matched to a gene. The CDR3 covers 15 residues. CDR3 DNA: TGTGCCAGCAGTTTAGCTAGCGGGGGGGCCGATGAGCAGTTCTTC. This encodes CASSLASGGADEQFF.